This T cell receptor beta chain was sequenced during a study of shared clonotypes between healthy human individuals. The V end was cut by 7 bases, the J end by 2 bases, with 15 bases between. The germline gives CDR1 SQVTM, CDR2 ANQGSEA. The CDR3 spans 13 residues. The study separated CD4+ cells into CD45RA+ naive and CD45RA-negative memory subsets. The protocol was immunoSEQ multiplex PCR, while the TCRdb copy is restricted to in-frame clones and leaves out a portion. This sample has millions of clones, with approximately 95% found just once. Sequences were obtained from naive CD4+ T cells from PBMCs. Subset in this sample: CD45RA+ positively selected. V usage is TRBV29-1 and J usage is TRBJ2-7; no definite D call. The receptor was derived from a man aged 18-30 years in good health. Some clones in this sample may be carry-over from other donors' samples. DNA of the CDR3: TGCAGCGCCACCGGACGGGTAGCCTACGAGCAGTACTTC. This sequence encodes CSATGRVAYEQYF.